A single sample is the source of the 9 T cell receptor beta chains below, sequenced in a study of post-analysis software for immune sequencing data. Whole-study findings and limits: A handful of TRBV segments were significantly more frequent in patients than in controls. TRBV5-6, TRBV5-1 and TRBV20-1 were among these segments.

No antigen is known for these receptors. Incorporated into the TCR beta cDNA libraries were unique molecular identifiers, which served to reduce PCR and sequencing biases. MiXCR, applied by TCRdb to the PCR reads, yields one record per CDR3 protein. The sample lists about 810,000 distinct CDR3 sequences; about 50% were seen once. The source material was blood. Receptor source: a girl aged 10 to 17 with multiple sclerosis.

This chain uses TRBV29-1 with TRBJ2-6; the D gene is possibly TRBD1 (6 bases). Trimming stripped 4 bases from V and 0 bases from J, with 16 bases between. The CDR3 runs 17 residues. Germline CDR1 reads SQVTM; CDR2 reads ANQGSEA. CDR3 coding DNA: TGCAGCGTTGGCCCCCTGACAGGCCTCTCTGGGGCCAACGTCCTGACTTTC. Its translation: CSVGPLTGLSGANVLTF.

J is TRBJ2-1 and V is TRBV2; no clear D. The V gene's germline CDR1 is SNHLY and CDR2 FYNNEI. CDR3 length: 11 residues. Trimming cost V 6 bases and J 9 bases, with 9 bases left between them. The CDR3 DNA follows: TGTGCCAGCAGCGAGACCCCTGAGCAGTTCTTC. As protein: CASSETPEQFF.

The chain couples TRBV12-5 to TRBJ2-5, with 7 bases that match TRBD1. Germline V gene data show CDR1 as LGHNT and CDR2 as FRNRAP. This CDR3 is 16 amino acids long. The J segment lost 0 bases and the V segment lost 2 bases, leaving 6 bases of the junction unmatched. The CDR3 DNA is TGTGCTAGTGGTTTGAGACAGGGATCGTACCAAGAGACCCAGTACTTC. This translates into CASGLRQGSYQETQYF.

CDR3 loop: CASSDLAAKETQYF. The CDR3 nucleotides read TGTGCCAGCAGTGATTTGGCGGCCAAAGAGACCCAGTACTTC. The gene calls are TRBV2 and TRBJ2-7, with D uncertain. The J call is in doubt because the DNA end fits TRBJ2-5 better. Germline V gives CDR1 SNHLY, CDR2 FYNNEI. The CDR3 loop spans 14 amino acids.

For the CDR3, the DNA is TGTGCCAGCAGCTTAGATTTCTCCGGACAGGGAGCTTTCTTT. Its protein is CASSLDFSGQGAFF. The gene calls are TRBV11-2 and TRBJ1-1; 8 bases agree with TRBD1. The CDR3 has 14 residues. In germline, CDR1 is SGHAT, CDR2 FQNNGV. The V gene end was trimmed by 0 bases and the J gene end by 10 bases; junction bases not matched to a gene: 7.

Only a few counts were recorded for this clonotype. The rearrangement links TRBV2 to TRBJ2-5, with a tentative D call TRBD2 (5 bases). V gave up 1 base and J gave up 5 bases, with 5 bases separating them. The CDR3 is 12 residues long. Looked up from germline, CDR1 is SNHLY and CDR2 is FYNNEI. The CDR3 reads CASSEGGETQYF. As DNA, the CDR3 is TGTGCCAGCAGTGAAGGAGGGGAGACCCAGTACTTC.

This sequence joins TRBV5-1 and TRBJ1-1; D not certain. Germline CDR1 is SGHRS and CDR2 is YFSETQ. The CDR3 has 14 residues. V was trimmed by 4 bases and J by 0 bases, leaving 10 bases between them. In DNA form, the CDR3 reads TGCGCCAGCAGCCCCTCTTCACTGAACACTGAAGCTTTCTTT. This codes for CASSPSSLNTEAFF.

The DNA for the CDR3 is TGCAGTGCTAGAGTTAGGGTAACAGGGGTGTACAATGAGCAGTACTTC. As protein: CSARVRVTGVYNEQYF. The V and J genes are TRBV20-1 and TRBJ2-5; the match to TRBD1 covers 7 bases. Germline V gene lookup returns CDR1 DFQATT and CDR2 SNEGSKA (reference sequence). The CDR3 runs to 16 residues. Trimming took 1 base from V and 11 from J; bases not matched to a gene: 19.

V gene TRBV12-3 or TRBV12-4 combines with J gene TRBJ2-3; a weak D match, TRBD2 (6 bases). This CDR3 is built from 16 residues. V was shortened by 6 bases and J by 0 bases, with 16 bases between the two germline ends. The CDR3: CASRRGDLLSTDTQYF. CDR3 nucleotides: TGTGCCAGCAGGAGAGGGGACTTACTTAGCACAGATACGCAGTATTTT.